The 28 T cell receptor beta chains below all came from one sample that was sequenced in a study of glioma-infiltrating T cells. Amplification of TCR alpha and beta CDR3 regions from RNA used iRepertoire nested multiplex PCR. TCRdb recomputed calls from the multiplex PCR reads with MiXCR, one row per CDR3 protein. Altogether around 180,000 distinct CDR3 sequences are present, over 40% being singletons, with the ten largest covering 5% to 5.5%. Sequences were obtained from glioma tissue, nonneoplastic brain tissue, or PBMCs (not recorded which). These receptors were obtained from a human donor with low-grade glioma or glioblastoma, undergoing nonglioma brain surgery, or in good health (not recorded which).

The CDR3 loop is CASGLFGTSLQETQYF. CDR3 coding DNA: TGTGCTAGTGGTTTGTTCGGGACTAGCCTGCAAGAGACCCAGTACTTC. The V call is TRBV12-5, the J call TRBJ2-5, with 9 bases fitting TRBD2. Germline V gene sequence: CDR1 LGHNT, CDR2 FRNRAP. This CDR3 is built from 16 residues. The V gene end was trimmed by 2 bases and the J gene end by 2 bases; junction bases not matched to a gene: 6.

The chain has TRBV20-1 and TRBJ1-5; no definite D call. Trimming took off 3 bases at V and 8 bases at J, with 17 bases between the two ends. The CDR3 runs to 14 residues. In germline, CDR1 is DFQATT, CDR2 SNEGSKA (reference sequence). The CDR3 nucleotides read TGCAGTGCTAGGAAAATGGACGGCGATAAGCCCCAGCATTTT. Protein: CSARKMDGDKPQHF.

With respect to this clonotype: The germline gene is not matched at one end of the junction; a read error may be the cause. V is TRBV20-1 and J is TRBJ1-6, with 8 bases lining up with TRBD1. CDR1 is DFQATT and CDR2 is SNEGSKA in the germline V gene (reference sequence). The CDR3 length is 14 residues. CDR3 protein: CGAKDRTGLLPLHF. CDR3 DNA: TGCGGTGCTAAAGACCGGACAGGGCTTTTACCCCTCCACTTT.

V is TRBV19 and J is TRBJ2-7, with a possible D match to TRBD2 (5 bases). The CDR3 runs 14 residues. Germline V lookup: CDR1 LNHDA, CDR2 SQIVND (reference sequence). V was pared by 3 bases and J by 3 bases, with 12 bases between. CDR3 DNA: TGTGCCAGTAGTATTGCGGAGGCCTTCTACGAGCAGTACTTC. Amino acids: CASSIAEAFYEQYF.

Regarding this clonotype: A much larger clone lies one base from this, so it may be a read error. J is TRBJ2-5 and V is TRBV27, with a weak D call TRBD1 (6 bases). The CDR3 is 15 residues long. V lost 6 bases, J lost 1 base, and 15 bases lay in between. Germline V CDR1 and CDR2: MNHEY, SMNVEV (reference sequence). The CDR3 bases are TGTGCCAGCAGCCCTGCTGGGACATCCCAAGAGACCCAGTACTTC. Its translation: CASSPAGTSQETQYF.

Points on this clonotype: A single base separates this from a much larger clone, so it may be a read error. The rearrangement uses TRBV28 and TRBJ2-3; D uncertain. The CDR3 is made up of 15 amino acids. V shed 1 base and J shed 0 bases, with 8 bases lying between them. Germline V gene data show CDR1 as MDHEN and CDR2 as SYDVKM. The CDR3 is CASSLYGVSTDTQYF. Here the CDR3 DNA reads TGTGCCAGCAGTTTATATGGAGTGAGCACAGATACGCAGTATTTT.

This clonotype has just one count. A single base separates this from a much larger clone, so it may be a read error. The chain joins TRBV28 to TRBJ2-3; no clear D. The CDR3 sequence is 18 residues long. CDR1 is MDHEN and CDR2 is SYDVKM in the germline V gene. CDR3 loop: CASSTNVGSLKDQDTKYF. The CDR3 bases are TGTGCCAGCAGTACTAACGTGGGCAGCCTGAAAGACCAGGATACGAAGTATTTT.

As to this clonotype: A read error is possible here, since a much larger clone lies one base away. V and J are TRBV28 and TRBJ1-5; no clear D gene. The V gene lost 2 bases and the J gene lost 5 bases, with 16 bases spanning the gap. CDR3 length: 16 amino acids. CDR1 is MDHEN, CDR2 SYDVKM, per germline. The DNA of the CDR3 is TGTGCCAGCAGTTTACCTGGCCCACTAGACGATCAGCCCCAGCATTTT. Its protein product is CASSLPGPLDDQPQHF.

In regard to this clonotype: This clone may be a read error of a much larger clone one base away. The CDR3 DNA follows: TGTGCCATCATTGAGAACAACATAGCCCAAGAGACCCAGTACTTC. It yields the protein CAIIENNIAQETQYF. The chain uses TRBV10-3 and TRBJ2-5; no clear D. The CDR3 totals 15 residues. Germline CDR1 ENHRY, CDR2 SYGVKD.

This clonotype was detected a few times. V is TRBV7-2 and J is TRBJ1-6; 8 nucleotides align to TRBD1. Germline CDR1 SGHTA, CDR2 FQGNSA. The length of the CDR3 is 17 residues. V dropped 4 bases and J dropped 5; count of bases not matched to a gene: 10. The CDR3: CASSSGTGGGHNSPLHF. In nucleotides, the CDR3 is TGTGCCAGCAGCTCCGGAACAGGGGGAGGACATAATTCACCCCTCCACTTT.

The CDR3 nucleotides are TGTGCCAGCAGTGAGGACAGAGCTACCTACGAGCAGTACTTC. It is translated as CASSEDRATYEQYF. This chain connects TRBV2 to TRBJ2-7; D is perhaps TRBD1 (6 bases). The CDR3 is 14 amino acids. The germline V and J ends were trimmed by 3 bases and 2 bases, with 11 bases remaining between them. Germline CDR1 is SNHLY and CDR2 is FYNNEI.

Details on this clonotype: It may be a read error: a sequence one base away is much more abundant. The CDR3 does not end in the conserved phenylalanine or tryptophan, so this is likely a read error. This chain joins TRBV28 and TRBJ2-7; either TRBD1 or TRBD2 may fit D (6 bases each). The germline CDR1 and CDR2 sequences are MDHEN and SYDVKM. This CDR3 has 13 residues. The V end was cut by 5 bases, the J end by 3 bases, with 11 bases between. The CDR3 loop is CASSPRDNYEQYS. CDR3 in DNA: TGTGCCAGCAGTCCGCGGGACAACTACGAGCAGTACTCC.

This clonotype was detected many times. V is TRBV28 and J is TRBJ2-5; D might be TRBD2 (5 bases). The germline V and J ends were trimmed by 6 bases and 1 base, with 12 bases remaining between them. This CDR3 has 14 amino acids. The germline V gene has CDR1 MDHEN and CDR2 SYDVKM. CDR3 sequence (DNA): TGTGCCAGCAGCTCCGGACTTCCCCAAGAGACCCAGTACTTC. Its translation is CASSSGLPQETQYF.

The sample holds many counts of this clonotype. The CDR3 DNA sequence: TGTGCCACCAGCAGAGATGAGTCGTACGAGCAGTACTTC. It translates to CATSRDESYEQYF. This rearrangement joins TRBV15 to TRBJ2-7; D unresolved. V was trimmed by 0 bases and J by 4 bases, leaving 7 bases between them. This CDR3 contains 13 residues. Per germline, CDR1 LNHNV and CDR2 YYDKDF (reference sequence).

This clonotype was found many times. The chain is built from TRBV27 and TRBJ2-3; 7 bases agree with TRBD1. The length of the CDR3 is 15 residues. Germline V CDR1 and CDR2: MNHEY, SMNVEV (reference sequence). V lost 4 bases, J lost 3 bases, and 7 bases stayed unmatched. The CDR3: CASSSQGSRTDTQYF. The CDR3 DNA reads TGTGCCAGCAGTTCACAGGGGAGTCGGACAGATACGCAGTATTTT.

J is TRBJ2-5 and V is TRBV5-4; D ambiguous. The CDR3 spans 13 residues. Per the germline V gene, CDR1 is SGHNT and CDR2 is YYREEE (reference sequence). Trimming shortened V by 0 bases and J by 4 bases, and 7 bases separated the two germline ends. The CDR3 coding sequence is TGTGCCAGCAGCTTGGCAGTGATAGAGACCCAGTACTTC. Amino acid sequence: CASSLAVIETQYF.

This clonotype was detected ten times or more. The CDR3 reads CSARGVAGGVNIQYF. The CDR3 DNA reads as TGCAGTGCTAGAGGGGTAGCGGGAGGTGTAAACATTCAGTACTTC. The V call is TRBV20-1, the J call TRBJ2-4; 10 bases align to TRBD2. The CDR3 is 15 amino acids. Germline CDR1 is DFQATT and CDR2 is SNEGSKA (reference sequence). The V gene end was trimmed by 1 base and the J gene end by 6 bases; junction bases not matched to a gene: 6.

About this clonotype: The CDR3 does not close with the conserved phenylalanine or tryptophan, likely indicating a read error. This chain links TRBV20-1 with TRBJ2-5, with D perhaps assigned TRBD1 or TRBD2 (5 bases each). The CDR3 covers 13 residues. The germline CDR1 and CDR2 sequences are DFQATT and SNEGSKA (reference sequence). V gave up 6 bases and J gave up 5 bases, with 16 bases separating them. The CDR3 loop reads CSATGRYGETQYL. CDR3 DNA: TGCAGTGCCACGGGACGGTATGGGGAGACCCAGTACCTC.

The chain combines TRBV20-1 with TRBJ2-1; 10 bases are a match to TRBD2. V dropped 0 bases and J dropped 2; count of bases not matched to a gene: 22. Germline lookup yields CDR1 DFQATT and CDR2 SNEGSKA (reference sequence). The CDR3 length is 22 residues. The DNA of the CDR3 is TGCAGTGCTAGAGATCCAGGGGGTGGGAAGCGGGAGGGCTGGGCACCCTACAATGAGCAGTTCTTC. This sequence encodes CSARDPGGGKREGWAPYNEQFF.

This clonotype was seen a handful of times. This chain joins TRBV7-3 and TRBJ2-3; D gene ambiguous. The CDR3 length is 14 residues. The ends were cut back, 2 bases at V and 2 bases at J, with 8 bases in the middle. Looked up from germline, CDR1 is SGHTA and CDR2 is FQGTGA. CDR3 coding DNA: TGTGCCAGCAGCTTATTAGGGTCCACAGATACGCAGTATTTT. Translating gives CASSLLGSTDTQYF. The entire variable domain, with the rest obtained from reference TRBV7-3 and TRBJ2-3, is as follows: GAGVSQTPSNKVTEKGKYVELRCDPISGHTALYWYRQSLGQGPEFLIYFQGTGAADDSGLPNDRFFAVRPEGSVSTLKIQRTERGDSAVYLCASSLLGSTDTQYFGPGTRLTVL.

This clonotype was observed a few times. The CDR3 bases are TGTGCCAGCAGAACGGGCGGAACCTACGAGCAGTACTTC. As protein: CASRTGGTYEQYF. V usage is TRBV11-1 and J usage is TRBJ2-7; D ambiguous. This CDR3 is 13 amino acids long. The V end lost 6 bases, the J end lost 2 bases, and 11 bases lay between the germline ends. Germline V CDR1 and CDR2: SGHAT, FQDESV (reference sequence).

This clonotype was counted only a few times. The chain has TRBV20-1 and TRBJ2-7, with 11 bases lining up with TRBD2. Trimming at V came to 5 bases and at J to 6 bases, leaving 15 bases not matched to a gene. The CDR3 loop spans 16 amino acids. In germline, CDR1 is DFQATT, CDR2 SNEGSKA (reference sequence). The CDR3 protein is CSASPFGVAGGTEQYF. Here the CDR3 DNA reads TGCAGTGCTTCCCCGTTCGGAGTAGCGGGAGGGACCGAGCAGTACTTC.

This clonotype was observed at least ten times. The chain links TRBV10-2 to TRBJ1-1, with 9 bases that match TRBD1. Germline CDR1 WSHSY, CDR2 SAAADI. CDR3 length: 14 residues. The V gene end was trimmed by 4 bases and the J gene end by 5 bases; junction bases not matched to a gene: 5. The CDR3 coding sequence is TGCGCCAGCAGTGTGGACAGGGGATGGACTGAAGCTTTCTTT. Its protein product is CASSVDRGWTEAFF.

Points on this clonotype: Germline is not matched at one junction end, which may reflect a read error. V is TRBV20-1 and J is TRBJ2-7; tentative D call: TRBD1 (5 bases). The CDR3 is made up of 11 amino acids. The germline CDR1 and CDR2 sequences are DFQATT and SNEGSKA (reference sequence). The CDR3 nucleotides read TGCATCGGCAGGGATTCCTACGAGCAATACTTC. This gives the protein CIGRDSYEQYF.

This clonotype is a singleton in its sample. The rearrangement uses TRBV12-3 or TRBV12-4 and TRBJ1-1; no definite D call. The germline V and J ends were trimmed by 6 bases and 1 base, with 12 bases remaining between them. The CDR3 has 14 amino acids. The CDR3 loop reads CASSRKAQNTEAFF. CDR3 in DNA: TGTGCCAGCAGCCGAAAGGCTCAGAACACTGAAGCTTTCTTT.

The chain links TRBV20-1 to TRBJ2-3; TRBD2 matches 13 bases. The trim removed 4 bases at V and 2 bases at J, leaving 9 bases unmatched. The CDR3 runs 17 residues. The germline gives CDR1 DFQATT, CDR2 SNEGSKA (reference sequence). As DNA, the CDR3 is TGCAGTGCTATCTCCGGGACTAGCGGGGCGGACACAGATACGCAGTATTTT. It codes for CSAISGTSGADTDTQYF.

As to this clonotype: The junction departs from the called germline gene at one end, perhaps through a read error. This rearrangement joins TRBV6-1 to TRBJ2-5; no clear D. This CDR3 spans 12 amino acids. Germline V gives CDR1 MNHNS, CDR2 SASEGT. CDR3 sequence: CALRGVVETKYF. In DNA form, the CDR3 reads TGTGCACTTCGTGGGGTTGTGGAGACCAAGTACTTT.

The gene calls are TRBV5-1 and TRBJ2-5; D uncertain. This CDR3 has 14 residues. V was cut by 1 base and J by 2 bases, with 9 bases left in between. Germline CDR1 reads SGHRS; CDR2 reads YFSETQ. The CDR3 coding sequence is TGCGCCAGCAGCTTGAATGGCTCTCAAGAGACCCAGTACTTC. Protein sequence: CASSLNGSQETQYF.